Listed below are T cell receptor beta chains from one sample, sequenced in a study of blood T cell repertoires in COVID-19. Sequencing was performed with immunoSEQ multiplex PCR; in TCRdb, only in-frame clones are kept and a portion is missing. Altogether 200,000 to 250,000 clones are present, about 83% being singletons, with the ten largest covering roughly an eighth. Sequencing was performed on peripheral blood. The receptors here all came from a man older than 75 with acute or convalescent COVID-19. Each CDR3 is given with its conserved first and last residue. Each record gives: J gene, clone size, D gene, V gene, CDR3 DNA, CDR3 protein. The D gene is left open where the match is weak. Part of the rows lack a size; the others show once, few, many or a class for expanded clones.

TRBJ2-5,.,.,TRBV29-1,TGCAGCGTTATGGACAGCAGAGAGACCCAGTACTTC,CSVMDSRETQYF
TRBJ1-2,.,TRBD1,TRBV7-2,TGTGCCAGCAGCCCAGGACAGGCGGGAGGCTACACCTTC,CASSPGQAGGYTF
TRBJ2-7,.,TRBD2,TRBV15,TGTGCCACCAGCCCCCTGACTAGCGGGGGGGCCCGGAGCGAGCAGTACTTC,CATSPLTSGGARSEQYF
TRBJ2-7,once,.,TRBV7-8,TGTGCCAGCAGCCTCGGCAGGGTCTACGAGCAGTACTTC,CASSLGRVYEQYF
TRBJ1-1,.,.,TRBV6-1,TGTGCCAGCAGTGAGGGCCCGAACAACACTGAAGCTTTCTTT,CASSEGPNNTEAFF
TRBJ1-6,.,TRBD1,TRBV19,TGTGCCAGTAGTATCGGGACAGGTAGTAGTTCACCCCTCCACTTT,CASSIGTGSSSPLHF
TRBJ2-3,.,TRBD1,TRBV7-2,TGTGCCAGCAGTCGGACCGGGACAGGGGGCCGAGATACGCAGTATTTT,CASSRTGTGGRDTQYF
TRBJ1-5,.,.,TRBV6-4,TGTGCCAGCAGTCACGGGCGGGGCAGGAAGACTTATAGCAATCAGCCCCAGCATTTT,CASSHGRGRKTYSNQPQHF
TRBJ2-7,once,TRBD2,TRBV27,TGTGCCAGCAGTTTCGAGCGGGGCCCCGGTTACGAGCAGTACTTC,CASSFERGPGYEQYF
TRBJ2-7,.,TRBD1,TRBV7-8,TGTGCCAGCAGCCCCCGACAGGGGGCTTACGAGCAGTACTTC,CASSPRQGAYEQYF
TRBJ1-2,.,.,TRBV19,TGTGCCAGTAGTATTGTACAGGGTTATGGCTACACCTTC,CASSIVQGYGYTF
TRBJ2-1,.,.,TRBV7-3,TGTGCCAGCAGCCCCTACGGCCCGGGGAATGAGCAGTTCTTC,CASSPYGPGNEQFF
TRBJ1-1,.,.,TRBV28,TGTGCCAGCAGTCCCCCCCAGGGGCGGACTGAAGCTTTCTTT,CASSPPQGRTEAFF
TRBJ2-2,few,TRBD2,TRBV7-9,TGTGCCAGCAGCTTAGCCCTAGCGGGGCTGAACACCGGGGAGCTGTTTTTT,CASSLALAGLNTGELFF
TRBJ1-4,.,.,TRBV18,TGTGCCAGCTCACCAGGGGCCGGAGCTAATGAAAAACTGTTTTTT,CASSPGAGANEKLFF